A selection of T cell receptor beta chains follows, all from one sample in a study of CD4 and CD8 cells across lung adenocarcinoma regions. TCRdb re-called the PCR reads with MiXCR, one entry per CDR3 protein. This sample carries approximately 8,800 distinct CDR3 sequences, less than 70% of them seen once, and the ten largest clones take 15% to 20%. The sequenced sample consisted of CD8+ T cells from the center of a lung tumor. These receptors came from a female donor with lung adenocarcinoma. The CD4 and CD8 labels of this study may be unreliable. CDR3s include the opening cysteine and the closing phenylalanine or tryptophan. A D gene is named only where the DNA matches it firmly. Clone size is not always given. Where it is, it says once, few, many or a class for expanded clones.

D gene	clone size	V gene	J gene	CDR3 protein	CDR3 DNA
TRBD2	NA	TRBV12-3/TRBV12-4	TRBJ2-3	CAGSGGRAQETQYF	TGTGCGGGCAGCGGGGGGCGGGCCCAAGAGACGCAGTACTTT
TRBD2	NA	TRBV6-1	TRBJ2-1	CASRSGTTQSYDEQFF	TGTGCCAGCAGGTCAGGGACTACACAGAGCTACGATGAGCAGTTTTTT
NA	NA	TRBV27	TRBJ2-4	CARGPSATNIQYF	TGTGCCAGGGGGCCCTCTGCCACGAATATTCAGTACTTC
NA	NA	TRBV7-2	TRBJ2-3	CASSAVRYGTLYF	TGTGCCAGCAGCGCGGTGAGGTACGGGACGCTGTATTTT
NA	NA	TRBV12-3/TRBV12-4	TRBJ2-1	CASSPRDRLSYNAQYF	TGTGCCAGCAGTCCCCGGGACCGCCTTTCCTACAATGCGCAGTACTTT
NA	NA	TRBV6-1	TRBJ2-1	CASRSGTALSSDEQFF	TGTGCCAGCAGGTCAGGGACGGCACTGAGCTCCGATGAGCAGTTTTTC
TRBD1	NA	TRBV27	TRBJ1-3	CASSPRTGASSTIYF	TGTGCCAGCAGCCCCCGGACAGGAGCATCGAGCACCATATATTTT
TRBD2	medium-sized	TRBV6-1	TRBJ2-7	CASSEGYAAGFSYEQYF	TGTGCCAGCAGTGAGGGATATGCAGCGGGATTCTCCTACGAGCAGTACTTC
TRBD2	once	TRBV12-3/TRBV12-4	TRBJ2-4	CASRRGGQDIQYF	TGTGCCAGCAGGCGGGGGGGTCAGGACATTCAGTACTTC
TRBD2	once	TRBV9	TRBJ2-2	CASSPRASGGPNTGELFF	TGTGCCAGCAGCCCTAGAGCTAGCGGGGGGCCTAACACCGGGGAGCTGTTTTTT
NA	NA	TRBV7-2	TRBJ2-2	CASSPGAVSTGELYF	TGTGCCAGCAGCCCCGGGGCTGTGAGCACCGGGGAGCTGTATTTT
NA	NA	TRBV7-9	TRBJ2-7	CASSHSAEQYF	TGTGCCAGCAGCCACTCGGCCGAGCAGTACTTC
NA	NA	TRBV6-1	TRBJ2-4	CAGNQGRAKNIQYF	TGTGCGGGGAACCAGGGACGAGCCAAAAACATCCAGTACTTC
TRBD2	NA	TRBV6-1	TRBJ2-4	CARGYGGADQDTQYF	TGTGCCAGGGGGTACGGGGGGGCTGACCAAGATACGCAGTACTTC
TRBD2	medium-sized	TRBV7-2	TRBJ2-1	CASSPGLAEGSEQFF	TGTGCCAGCAGCCCCGGTCTAGCGGAGGGAAGTGAGCAGTTCTTC
NA	NA	TRBV7-7	TRBJ2-3	CARGLGFGGTETQYF	TGTGCTAGGGGCTTAGGGTTTGGTGGCACAGAGACGCAGTATTTT
NA	NA	TRBV11-3	TRBJ2-3	CASSLGRADTDTQYF	TGTGCCAGCAGCTTAGGGCGAGCGGACACAGATACGCAGTATTTC
NA	few	TRBV12-3/TRBV12-4	TRBJ2-1	CASSLGQAHNEQFF	TGTGCCAGCAGTTTAGGTCAAGCGCACAATGAGCAGTTCTTC
TRBD2	many	TRBV27	TRBJ2-5	CASSPPPGGGETQYF	TGTGCCAGCAGTCCCCCTCCCGGGGGGGGGGAGACCCAGTACTTC
NA	once	TRBV11-1	TRBJ2-5	CGGGFGGRGAETQYF	TGTGGCGGGGGCTTCGGGGGCCGAGGAGCAGAGACGCAGTATTTC
NA	NA	TRBV12-3/TRBV12-4	TRBJ2-7	CASSFKGVYEQYF	TGTGCCAGCAGTTTTAAAGGGGTCTACGAGCAGTACTTC
NA	once	TRBV11-2	TRBJ2-4	CARGSGVGAKDTQYF	TGTGCCCGCGGCTCGGGGGTGGGAGCCAAAGACACGCAGTATTTC
NA	NA	TRBV6-5	TRBJ2-4	CASSYSGRCAKDMQYF	TGTGCCAGCAGTTACTCGGGGCGGTGTGCCAAAGACATGCAGTACTTC
NA	large	TRBV6-1	TRBJ2-2	CASSEMLNGELFF	TGTGCCAGCAGTGAGATGTTGAACGGGGAGCTGTTTTTT
TRBD2	NA	TRBV3-1	TRBJ2-3	CASSPLAGGVADTQYF	TGTGCCAGCAGCCCGTTAGCGGGAGGGGTCGCAGATACGCAGTATTTT
TRBD2	NA	TRBV7-3	TRBJ2-1	CASSSDGPTSPTTEQFF	TGTGCCAGCAGCTCCGACGGGCCGACTAGCCCTACGACCGAGCAGTTCTTC
NA	NA	TRBV7-2	TRBJ2-3	CAGTGVGSPDTQYF	TGTGCCGGCACCGGGGTAGGTAGCCCAGATACCCAGTATTTT
TRBD2	NA	TRBV6-1	TRBJ2-3	CASGGGGSGGPDTQYF	TGTGCCAGCGGGGGGGGTGGGAGCGGTGGCCCAGATACGCAGTATTTC
NA	medium-sized	TRBV12-3/TRBV12-4	TRBJ1-6	CASSSGDSNSPLHF	TGTGCCAGCAGTAGTGGGGACTCGAATTCACCCCTCCACTTT
NA	NA	TRBV10-1	TRBJ2-7	CTAELQGGGGSEQYF	TGCACGGCAGAACTTCAGGGGGGTGGGGGATCCGAGCAGTACTTC
NA	NA	TRBV6-2/TRBV6-3	TRBJ1-5	CASSYSRDVSSNQPQHF	TGTGCCAGCAGTTACAGCAGGGACGTTTCTAGCAATCAGCCCCAGCATTTT
NA	NA	TRBV10-3	TRBJ2-7	CGSGAADTQYF	TGTGGGAGTGGAGCGGCAGATACGCAGTACTTC
TRBD2	NA	TRBV6-5	TRBJ2-5	CASSYWGSGIQETQYF	TGTGCCAGCAGTTACTGGGGTAGCGGGATTCAAGAGACCCAGTACTTC
NA	NA	TRBV6-1	TRBJ1-5	CASSGVHSNQPQHF	TGTGCCAGCAGTGGTGTACATAGCAATCAGCCCCAGCACTTT
TRBD2	NA	TRBV6-5	TRBJ2-5	CASSFLPGGAHMKETQYF	TGTGCCAGCAGTTTCCTTCCGGGAGGGGCTCACATGAAAGAGACCCAGTACTTC
NA	NA	TRBV7-2	TRBJ1-1	CASSFGSNTEAFF	TGTGCCAGCAGTTTTGGCAGTAACACTGAAGCTTTCTTT
NA	NA	TRBV7-6	TRBJ2-2	CASSLGVNTGGLVF	TGTGCCAGCAGCCTGGGGGTAAACACCGGGGGGCTGGTCTTT
NA	many	TRBV12-3/TRBV12-4	TRBJ1-1	CASIGGLMTEAFF	TGTGCCAGCATTGGGGGGCTTATGACTGAAGCTTTCTTT
TRBD2	NA	TRBV4-2	TRBJ2-3	CASSQGEASGALNTDTQYF	TGTGCCAGCAGCCAAGGGGAGGCTAGCGGGGCCCTGAACACAGATACGCAGTATTTT
TRBD2	few	TRBV4-3	TRBJ2-5	CASSLRTAREGGEETQYF	TGCGCCAGCAGCCTACGCACCGCTAGGGAGGGAGGGGAAGAGACCCAGTACTTC
NA	many	TRBV3-1	TRBJ2-1	CASSQGLPSYNEQFF	TGTGCCAGCAGCCAAGGTTTGCCCTCCTACAATGAGCAGTTCTTC